This T cell receptor beta chain came from a study of control samples from healthy donors and cancer patients. This clone was counted between two and nine times. The method was immunoSEQ multiplex PCR; TCRdb's version includes in-frame clones alone and lacks a portion of them. The sample holds 110,000 to 150,000 clones, around nine tenths seen once. The germline V gene has CDR1 SGHNT and CDR2 YENEEA. The CDR3 consists of 19 residues. V lost 5 bases, J lost 6 bases, and 19 bases stayed unmatched. The sequencing sample was made of blood. The sequence was obtained from a man aged 25-45 years in good health. V and J are TRBV11-3 and TRBJ2-1; 10 positions match TRBD1. The CDR3 reads CASSARDRGMSGSRNEQFF. The CDR3 DNA sequence: TGTGCCAGCAGCGCCCGGGACAGGGGCATGAGCGGGAGCCGCAATGAGCAGTTCTTC.